This T cell receptor beta chain is from a study of cytomegalovirus exposure and HLA in healthy donors. As for the study in general: Later, an analysis reported that the 130 or so validation repertoires had used the same platform as the approximately 680 first-cohort repertoires.

With V trimmed by 0 bases and J by 5 bases, 4 bases remained unmatched. There are 14 residues in the CDR3. Germline V CDR1 and CDR2: SGHDT, YYEEEE. Sequenced by immunoSEQ multiplex PCR; TCRdb stores in-frame clones only, minus some. Among around 190,000 clones listed, approximately 85% were seen once. Study-level results: Using the classifier, cytomegalovirus status was reportedly diagnosed with high specificity and sensitivity. Later, an analysis found that TCR clusters from the first cohort tended to co-occur in the roughly 120 validation repertoires.

A remark on this clone: Antigen specificity is unknown. Other DNA sequences in this specimen translate into the identical CDR3.

This chain links TRBV5-6 with TRBJ1-2, with 7 bases aligning to TRBD1. Sequenced material: PBMCs. This receptor was obtained from a woman aged 18-29 years in good health and CMV-seronegative. The CDR3 here is CASSLDRGGYGYTF. The CDR3 DNA follows: TGTGCCAGCAGCTTGGACAGGGGCGGTTATGGCTACACCTTC. The complete variable domain, with remaining parts taken from reference TRBV5-6 and TRBJ1-2, reads DAGVTQSPTHLIKTRGQQVTLRCSPKSGHDTVSWYQQALGQGPQFIFQYYEEEERQRGNFPDRFSGHQFPNYSSELNVNALLLGDSALYLCASSLDRGGYGYTFGSGTRLTVV.